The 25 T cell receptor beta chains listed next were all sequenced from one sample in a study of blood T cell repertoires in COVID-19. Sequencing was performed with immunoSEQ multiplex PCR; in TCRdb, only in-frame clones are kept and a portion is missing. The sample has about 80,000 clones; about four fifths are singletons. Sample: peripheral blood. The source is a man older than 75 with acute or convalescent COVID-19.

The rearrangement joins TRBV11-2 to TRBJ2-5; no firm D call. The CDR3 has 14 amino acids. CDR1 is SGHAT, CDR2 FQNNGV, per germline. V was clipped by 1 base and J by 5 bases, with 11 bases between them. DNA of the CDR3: TGTGCCAGCAGCTTAGGGGCAAGCAGGGAGACCCAGTACTTC. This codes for CASSLGASRETQYF. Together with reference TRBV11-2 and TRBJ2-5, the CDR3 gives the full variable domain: EAGVAQSPRYKIIEKRQSVAFWCNPISGHATLYWYQQILGQGPKLLIQFQNNGVVDDSQLPKDRFSAERLKGVDSTLKIQPAKLEDSAVYLCASSLGASRETQYFGPGTRLLVL.

The CDR3: CSAPFRGGSYNEQFF. The CDR3 DNA reads as TGCAGCGCCCCGTTTCGAGGGGGTTCCTACAATGAGCAGTTCTTC. The chain joins TRBV29-1 to TRBJ2-1; TRBD1 is a possible D gene (6 bases). The CDR3 extends over 15 amino acids. The germline gives CDR1 SQVTM, CDR2 ANQGSEA. The V end lost 7 bases, the J end lost 1 base, and 17 bases lay between the germline ends.

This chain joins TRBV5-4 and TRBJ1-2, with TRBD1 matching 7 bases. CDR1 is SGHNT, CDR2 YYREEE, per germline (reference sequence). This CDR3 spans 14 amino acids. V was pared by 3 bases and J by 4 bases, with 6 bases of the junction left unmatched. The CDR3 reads CASSSRQGLYGYTF. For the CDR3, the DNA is TGTGCCAGCAGCTCCCGACAGGGCCTCTATGGCTACACCTTC.

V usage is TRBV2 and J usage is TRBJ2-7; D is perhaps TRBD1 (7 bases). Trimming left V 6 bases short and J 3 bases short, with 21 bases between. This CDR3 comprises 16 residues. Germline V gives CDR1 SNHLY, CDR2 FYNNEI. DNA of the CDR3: TGTGCCAGCAGGGAGGGACGGTCCAGGGGGGACTACGAGCAGTACTTC. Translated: CASREGRSRGDYEQYF.

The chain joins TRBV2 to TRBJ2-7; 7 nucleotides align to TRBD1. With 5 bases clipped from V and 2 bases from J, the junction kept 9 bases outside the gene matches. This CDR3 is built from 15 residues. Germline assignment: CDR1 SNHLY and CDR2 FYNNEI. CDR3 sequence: CASSPSWDRTYEQYF. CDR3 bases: TGTGCCAGCAGTCCGAGTTGGGACAGAACCTACGAGCAGTACTTC. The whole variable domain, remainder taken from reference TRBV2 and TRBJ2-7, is EPEVTQTPSHQVTQMGQEVILRCVPISNHLYFYWYRQILGQKVEFLVSFYNNEISEKSEIFDDQFSVERPDGSNFTLKIRSTKLEDSAMYFCASSPSWDRTYEQYFGPGTRLTVT.

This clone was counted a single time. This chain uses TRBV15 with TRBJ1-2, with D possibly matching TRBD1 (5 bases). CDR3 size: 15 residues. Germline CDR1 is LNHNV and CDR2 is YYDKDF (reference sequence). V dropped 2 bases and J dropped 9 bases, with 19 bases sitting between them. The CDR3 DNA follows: TGTGCCACCAGCAGACGGAGGGGAGGGGACCAGAGCTACACCTTC. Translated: CATSRRRGGDQSYTF. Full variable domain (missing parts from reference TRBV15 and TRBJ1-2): DAMVIQNPRYQVTQFGKPVTLSCSQTLNHNVMYWYQQKSSQAPKLLFHYYDKDFNNEADTPDNFQSRRPNTSFCFLDIRSPGLGDTAMYLCATSRRRGGDQSYTFGSGTRLTVV.

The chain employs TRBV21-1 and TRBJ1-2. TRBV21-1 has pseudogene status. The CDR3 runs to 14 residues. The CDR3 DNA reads TGTGCCAGCAGCAAAGAGAAAGCGCTGGAGGGCTACACCTTC. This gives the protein CASSKEKALEGYTF.

The CDR3: CASSLQGLQETQYF. For the CDR3, the DNA is TGCGCCAGCAGCCTACAGGGGCTCCAAGAGACCCAGTACTTC. The chain couples TRBV4-1 to TRBJ2-5, with 7 nucleotides matching TRBD1. J was trimmed by 1 base and V by 4 bases; bases with no gene match: 3. The CDR3 spans 14 residues. Germline-derived CDR1 and CDR2 are MGHRA and YSYEKL.

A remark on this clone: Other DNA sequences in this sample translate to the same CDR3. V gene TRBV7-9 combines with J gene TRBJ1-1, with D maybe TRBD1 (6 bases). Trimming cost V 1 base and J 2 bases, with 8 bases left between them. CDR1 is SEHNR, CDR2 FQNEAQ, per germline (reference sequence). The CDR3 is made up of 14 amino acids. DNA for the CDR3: TGTGCCAGCAGCTTAGGACAGGCCAACACTGAAGCTTTCTTT. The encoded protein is CASSLGQANTEAFF.

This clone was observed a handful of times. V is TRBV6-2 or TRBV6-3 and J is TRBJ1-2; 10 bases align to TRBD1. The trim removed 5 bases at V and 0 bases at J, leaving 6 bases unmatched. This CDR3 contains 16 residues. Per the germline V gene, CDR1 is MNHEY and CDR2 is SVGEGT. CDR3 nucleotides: TGTGCCAGCAGTCCACGACAGGGGGCAGCTAACTATGGCTACACCTTC. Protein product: CASSPRQGAANYGYTF.

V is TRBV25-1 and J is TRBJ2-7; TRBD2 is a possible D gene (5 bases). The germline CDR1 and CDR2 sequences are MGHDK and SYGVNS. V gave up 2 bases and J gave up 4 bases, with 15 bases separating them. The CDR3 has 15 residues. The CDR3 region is CASSEGRGRIYEQYF. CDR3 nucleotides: TGTGCCAGCAGTGAAGGGAGAGGTCGGATTTACGAGCAGTACTTC.

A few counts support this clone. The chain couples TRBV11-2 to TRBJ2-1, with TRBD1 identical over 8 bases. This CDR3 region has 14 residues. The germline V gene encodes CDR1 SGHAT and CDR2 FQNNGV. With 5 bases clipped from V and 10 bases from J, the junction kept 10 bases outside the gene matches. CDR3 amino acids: CASSRTGSGGEQFF. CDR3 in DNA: TGTGCCAGCAGCCGGACAGGGTCAGGGGGGGAGCAGTTCTTC.

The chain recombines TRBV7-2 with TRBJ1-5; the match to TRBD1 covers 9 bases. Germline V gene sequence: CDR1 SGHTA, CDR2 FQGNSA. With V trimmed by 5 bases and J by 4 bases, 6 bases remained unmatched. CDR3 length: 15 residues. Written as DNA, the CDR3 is TGTGCCAGCAGCCCCCGGACAGGGGCAAATCAGCCCCAGCATTTT. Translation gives CASSPRTGANQPQHF.

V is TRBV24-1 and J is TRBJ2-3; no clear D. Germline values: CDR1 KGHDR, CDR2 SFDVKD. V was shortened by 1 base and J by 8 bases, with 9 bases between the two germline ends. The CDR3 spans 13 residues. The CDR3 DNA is TGTGCCACCAGTGATTTCGCCTCAGGTACGCAGTATTTT. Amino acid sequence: CATSDFASGTQYF.

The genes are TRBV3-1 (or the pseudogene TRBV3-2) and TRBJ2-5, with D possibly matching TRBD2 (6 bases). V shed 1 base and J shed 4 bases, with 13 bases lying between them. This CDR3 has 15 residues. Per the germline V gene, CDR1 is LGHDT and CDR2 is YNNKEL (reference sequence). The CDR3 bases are TGTGCCAGCAGCCAAGGAGGGCGGGGTGTAGAGACCCAGTACTTC. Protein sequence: CASSQGGRGVETQYF.

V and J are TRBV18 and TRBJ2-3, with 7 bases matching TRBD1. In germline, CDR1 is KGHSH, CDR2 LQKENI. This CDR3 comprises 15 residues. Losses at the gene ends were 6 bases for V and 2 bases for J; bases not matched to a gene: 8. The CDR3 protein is CASSSGTADTDTQYF. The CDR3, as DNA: TGTGCCAGCTCGTCCGGGACAGCGGACACAGATACGCAGTATTTT.

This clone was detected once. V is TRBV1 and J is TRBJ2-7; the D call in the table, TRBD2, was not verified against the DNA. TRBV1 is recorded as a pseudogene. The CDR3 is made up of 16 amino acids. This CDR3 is CTSSQSSGGTFYEQYF. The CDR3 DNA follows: TGCACCAGCAGCCAAAGTAGCGGGGGGACTTTTTACGAGCAGTACTTC.

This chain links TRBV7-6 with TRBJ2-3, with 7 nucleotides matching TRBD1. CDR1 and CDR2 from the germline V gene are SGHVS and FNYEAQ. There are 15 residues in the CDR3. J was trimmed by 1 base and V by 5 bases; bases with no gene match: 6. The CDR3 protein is CASSDRELGTDTQYF. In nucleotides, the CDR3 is TGTGCCAGCAGCGACAGGGAACTGGGCACAGATACGCAGTATTTT.

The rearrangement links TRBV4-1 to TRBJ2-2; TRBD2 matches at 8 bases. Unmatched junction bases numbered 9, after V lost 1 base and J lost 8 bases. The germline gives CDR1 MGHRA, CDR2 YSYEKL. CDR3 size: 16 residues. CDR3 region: CASSQAGLARRGELFF. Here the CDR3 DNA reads TGCGCCAGCAGCCAAGCCGGACTAGCTCGACGTGGGGAGCTGTTTTTT.

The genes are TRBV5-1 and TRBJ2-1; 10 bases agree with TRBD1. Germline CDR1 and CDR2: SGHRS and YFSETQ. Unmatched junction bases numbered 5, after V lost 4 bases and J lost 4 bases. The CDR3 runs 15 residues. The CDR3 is CASSPGQGPYNEQFF. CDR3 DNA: TGCGCCAGCAGCCCGGGACAGGGGCCTTACAATGAGCAGTTCTTC.

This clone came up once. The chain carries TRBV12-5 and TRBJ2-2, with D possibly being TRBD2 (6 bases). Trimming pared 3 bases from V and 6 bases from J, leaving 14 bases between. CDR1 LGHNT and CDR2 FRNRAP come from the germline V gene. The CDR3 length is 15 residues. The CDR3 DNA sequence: TGTGCTAGTGGTTTAGGGACTGTTTATTCCGGGGAGCTGTTTTTT. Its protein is CASGLGTVYSGELFF.

This CDR3 reads CASSIAGEETQYF. The DNA of the CDR3 is TGCGCCAGCAGTATAGCGGGGGAAGAGACCCAGTACTTC. V usage is TRBV10-1 and J usage is TRBJ2-5, with 9 nucleotides matching TRBD2. Trimming removed 5 bases from V and 3 bases from J; junction bases left unmatched: 1. This CDR3 contains 13 residues. Germline CDR1 is WNHNN and CDR2 is SYGVQD (reference sequence).

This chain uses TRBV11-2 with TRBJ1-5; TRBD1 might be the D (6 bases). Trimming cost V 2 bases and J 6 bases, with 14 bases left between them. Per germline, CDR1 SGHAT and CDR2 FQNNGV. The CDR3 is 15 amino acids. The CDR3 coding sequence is TGTGCCAGCAGCTTAACTGGGGGGGCGGGTCAGCCCCAGCATTTT. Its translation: CASSLTGGAGQPQHF.

The DNA of the CDR3 is TGTGCCAGCAGTTCCACTGCTATAACCGAGAACTATGGCTACACCTTC. Translation: CASSSTAITENYGYTF. V is TRBV6-5 and J is TRBJ1-2, with no clear D. Germline assignment: CDR1 MNHEY and CDR2 SVGAGI. V lost 4 bases and J lost 2, with 17 bases in between. CDR3 length: 16 residues.

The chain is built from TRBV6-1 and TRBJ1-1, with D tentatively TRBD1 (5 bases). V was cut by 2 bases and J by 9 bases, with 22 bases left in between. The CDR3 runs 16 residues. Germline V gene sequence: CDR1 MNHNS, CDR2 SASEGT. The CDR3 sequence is CASSETGRGVSLKAFF. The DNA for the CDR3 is TGTGCCAGCAGTGAAACCGGTAGGGGTGTTAGCCTGAAAGCTTTCTTT.